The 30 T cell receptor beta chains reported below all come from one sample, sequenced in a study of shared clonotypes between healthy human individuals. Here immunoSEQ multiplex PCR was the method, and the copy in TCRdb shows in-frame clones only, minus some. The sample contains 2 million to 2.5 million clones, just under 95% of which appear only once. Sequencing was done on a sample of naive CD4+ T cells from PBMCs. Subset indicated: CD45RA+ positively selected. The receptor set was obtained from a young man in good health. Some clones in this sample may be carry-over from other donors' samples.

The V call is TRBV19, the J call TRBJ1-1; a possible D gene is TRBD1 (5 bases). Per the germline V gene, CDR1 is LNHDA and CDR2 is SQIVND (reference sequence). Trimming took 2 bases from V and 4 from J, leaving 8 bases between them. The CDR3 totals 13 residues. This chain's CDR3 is CASSISQGTEAFF. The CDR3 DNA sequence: TGTGCCAGTAGTATATCCCAGGGCACTGAAGCTTTCTTT.

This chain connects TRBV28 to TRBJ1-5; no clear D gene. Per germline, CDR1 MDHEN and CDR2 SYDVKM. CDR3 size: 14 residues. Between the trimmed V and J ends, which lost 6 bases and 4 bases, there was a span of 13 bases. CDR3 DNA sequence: TGTGCCAGCAGCCCCATCGGGGAAAATCAGCCCCAGCATTTT. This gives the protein CASSPIGENQPQHF. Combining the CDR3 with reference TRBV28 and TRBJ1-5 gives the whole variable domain DVKVTQSSRYLVKRTGEKVFLECVQDMDHENMFWYRQDPGLGLRLIYFSYDVKMKEKGDIPEGYSVSREKKERFSLILESASTNQTSMYLCASSPIGENQPQHFGDGTRLSIL.

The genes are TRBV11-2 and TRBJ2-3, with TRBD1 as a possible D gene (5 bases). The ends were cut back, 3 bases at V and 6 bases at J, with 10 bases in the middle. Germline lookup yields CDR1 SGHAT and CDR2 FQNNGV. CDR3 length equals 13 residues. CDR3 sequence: CASSLDTEDTQYF. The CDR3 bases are TGTGCCAGCAGCTTGGACACTGAGGATACGCAGTATTTT.

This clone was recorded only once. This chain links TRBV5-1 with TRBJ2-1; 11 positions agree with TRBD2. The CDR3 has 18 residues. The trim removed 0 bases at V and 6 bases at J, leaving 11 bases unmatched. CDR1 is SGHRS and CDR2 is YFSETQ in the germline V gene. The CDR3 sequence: CASSLGLAGGTALNEQFF. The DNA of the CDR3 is TGCGCCAGCAGCTTGGGTCTAGCGGGAGGAACTGCTCTCAATGAGCAGTTCTTC.

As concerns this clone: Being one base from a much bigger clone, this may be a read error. As DNA, the CDR3 is TGTGCCAGCAGCTTACAAGAGACCCAGTACTTC. The encoded protein is CASSLQETQYF. The gene calls are TRBV5-8 and TRBJ2-5; D ambiguous. The CDR3 runs 11 residues. Germline V gene data show CDR1 as SGHTS and CDR2 as YDEGEE. V gave up 2 bases and J gave up 2 bases, with 1 base separating them.

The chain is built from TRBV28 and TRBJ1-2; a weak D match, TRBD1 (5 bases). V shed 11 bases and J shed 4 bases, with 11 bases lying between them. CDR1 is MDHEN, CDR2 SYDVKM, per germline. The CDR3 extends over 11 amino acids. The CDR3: CAGGGFYGYTF. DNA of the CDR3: TGTGCCGGGGGAGGGTTCTATGGCTACACCTTC.

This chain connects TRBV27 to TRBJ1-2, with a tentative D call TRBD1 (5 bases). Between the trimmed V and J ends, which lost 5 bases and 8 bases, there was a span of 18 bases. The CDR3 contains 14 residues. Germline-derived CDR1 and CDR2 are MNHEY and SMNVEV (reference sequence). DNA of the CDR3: TGTGCCAGCAGTCCGACCGGGACGCTCTCCGGCTACACCTTC. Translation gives CASSPTGTLSGYTF.

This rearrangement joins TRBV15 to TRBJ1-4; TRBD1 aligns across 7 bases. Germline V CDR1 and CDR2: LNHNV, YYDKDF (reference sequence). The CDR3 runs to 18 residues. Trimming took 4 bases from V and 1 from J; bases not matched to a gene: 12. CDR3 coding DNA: TGTGCCACCAGCACCCCTCCGACAGGGTCCCTAACTAATGAAAAACTGTTTTTT. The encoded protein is CATSTPPTGSLTNEKLFF. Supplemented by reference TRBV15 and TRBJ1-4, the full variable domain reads DAMVIQNPRYQVTQFGKPVTLSCSQTLNHNVMYWYQQKSSQAPKLLFHYYDKDFNNEADTPDNFQSRRPNTSFCFLDIRSPGLGDTAMYLCATSTPPTGSLTNEKLFFGSGTQLSVL.

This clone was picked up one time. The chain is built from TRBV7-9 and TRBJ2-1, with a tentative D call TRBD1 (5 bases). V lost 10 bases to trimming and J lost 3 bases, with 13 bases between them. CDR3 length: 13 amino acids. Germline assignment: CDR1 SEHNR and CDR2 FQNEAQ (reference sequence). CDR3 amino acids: CATGSDSYNEQFF. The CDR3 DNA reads TGTGCCACCGGAAGCGACAGCTACAATGAGCAGTTCTTC. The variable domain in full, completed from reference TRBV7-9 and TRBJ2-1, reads DTGVSQNPRHKITKRGQNVTFRCDPISEHNRLYWYRQTLGQGPEFLTYFQNEAQLEKSRLLSDRFSAERPKGSFSTLEIQRTEQGDSAMYLCATGSDSYNEQFFGPGTRLTVL.

In DNA, the CDR3 is TGTGCCATCAGACAGGGATATAATTCACCCCTCCACTTT. It yields the protein CAIRQGYNSPLHF. The rearrangement joins TRBV10-3 to TRBJ1-6; perhaps TRBD1 as D (6 bases). CDR3 length: 13 residues. V was clipped by 6 bases and J by 4 bases, with 7 bases between them. Germline V CDR1 and CDR2: ENHRY, SYGVKD.

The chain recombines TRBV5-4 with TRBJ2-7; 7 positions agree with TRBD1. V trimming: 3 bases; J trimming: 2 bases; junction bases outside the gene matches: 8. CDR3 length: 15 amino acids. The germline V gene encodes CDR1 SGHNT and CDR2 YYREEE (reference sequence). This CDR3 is CASSSPGQTTYEQYF. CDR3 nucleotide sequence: TGTGCCAGCAGCTCCCCGGGACAGACAACCTACGAGCAGTACTTC.

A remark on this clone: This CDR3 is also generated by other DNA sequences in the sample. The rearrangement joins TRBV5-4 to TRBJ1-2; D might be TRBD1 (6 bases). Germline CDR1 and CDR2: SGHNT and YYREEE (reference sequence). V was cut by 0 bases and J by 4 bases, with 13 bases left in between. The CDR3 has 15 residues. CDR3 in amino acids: CASSLGGQGSYGYTF. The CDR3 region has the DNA TGTGCCAGCAGCTTGGGAGGGCAGGGGAGCTATGGCTACACCTTC.

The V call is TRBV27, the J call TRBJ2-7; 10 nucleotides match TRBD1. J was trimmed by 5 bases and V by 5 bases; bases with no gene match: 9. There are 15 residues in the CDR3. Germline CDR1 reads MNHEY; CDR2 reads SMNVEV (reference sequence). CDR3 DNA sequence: TGTGCCAGCAGTGCCCCGGGACAGGGGAGGGACGAGCAGTACTTC. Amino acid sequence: CASSAPGQGRDEQYF.

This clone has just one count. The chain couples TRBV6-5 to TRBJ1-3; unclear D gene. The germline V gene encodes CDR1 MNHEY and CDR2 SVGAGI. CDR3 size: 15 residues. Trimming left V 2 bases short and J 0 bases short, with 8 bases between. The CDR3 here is CASSYTGSSGNTIYF. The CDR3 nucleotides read TGTGCCAGCAGTTACACGGGGAGCTCTGGAAACACCATATATTTT.

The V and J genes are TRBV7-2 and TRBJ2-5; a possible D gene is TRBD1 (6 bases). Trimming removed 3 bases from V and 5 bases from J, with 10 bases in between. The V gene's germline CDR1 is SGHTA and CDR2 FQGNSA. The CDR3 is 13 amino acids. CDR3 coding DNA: TGTGCCAGCAGCTTGGACAGTTACGAGACCCAGTACTTC. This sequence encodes CASSLDSYETQYF.

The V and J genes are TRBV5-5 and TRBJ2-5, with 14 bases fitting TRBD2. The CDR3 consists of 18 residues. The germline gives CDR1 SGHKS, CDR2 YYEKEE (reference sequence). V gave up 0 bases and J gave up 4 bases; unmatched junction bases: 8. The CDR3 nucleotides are TGTGCCAGCAGCTTGGCGAGACTAGCGGGAGGGCCGGGAGAGACCCAGTACTTC. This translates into CASSLARLAGGPGETQYF. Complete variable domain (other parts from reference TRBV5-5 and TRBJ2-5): DAGVTQSPTHLIKTRGQQVTLRCSPISGHKSVSWYQQVLGQGPQFIFQYYEKEERGRGNFPDRFSARQFPNYSSELNVNALLLGDSALYLCASSLARLAGGPGETQYFGPGTRLLVL.

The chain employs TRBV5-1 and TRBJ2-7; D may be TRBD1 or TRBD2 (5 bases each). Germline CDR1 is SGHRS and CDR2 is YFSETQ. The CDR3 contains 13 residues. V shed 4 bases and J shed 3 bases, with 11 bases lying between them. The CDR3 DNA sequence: TGCGCCAGCAGCATCTGGGACGGCTACGAGCAGTACTTC. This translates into CASSIWDGYEQYF.

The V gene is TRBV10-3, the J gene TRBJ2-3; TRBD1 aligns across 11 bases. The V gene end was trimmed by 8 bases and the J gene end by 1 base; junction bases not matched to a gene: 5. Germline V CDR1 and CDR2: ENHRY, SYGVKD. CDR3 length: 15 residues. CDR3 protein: CAIQGTGGGTDTQYF. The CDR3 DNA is TGTGCCATCCAGGGGACAGGGGGTGGCACAGATACGCAGTATTTT.

Here the CDR3 reads CASSPLASTDTQYF. The CDR3, as DNA: TGTGCCAGCAGCCCTCTAGCGTCCACAGATACGCAGTATTTT. The chain employs TRBV11-3 and TRBJ2-3; possibly TRBD2 for D (6 bases). The CDR3 is 14 residues long. Germline CDR1 is SGHNT and CDR2 is YENEEA. Trimming removed 5 bases from V and 2 bases from J, with 11 bases in between.

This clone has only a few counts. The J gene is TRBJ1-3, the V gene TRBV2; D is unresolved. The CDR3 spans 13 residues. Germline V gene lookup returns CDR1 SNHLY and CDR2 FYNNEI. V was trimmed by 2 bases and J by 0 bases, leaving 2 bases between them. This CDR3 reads CASSEYSGNTIYF. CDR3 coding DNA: TGTGCCAGCAGTGAATACTCTGGAAACACCATATATTTT.

CDR3 sequence reads: CATSGGLGPSYNEQFF. DNA of the CDR3: TGTGCCACCAGCGGGGGGCTGGGCCCCTCTTACAATGAGCAGTTCTTC. V is TRBV15 and J is TRBJ2-1; D possibly uses TRBD1 or TRBD2 (6 bases each). The germline CDR1 and CDR2 sequences are LNHNV and YYDKDF (reference sequence). This CDR3 comprises 16 residues. V lost 5 bases and J 4 bases, leaving 18 bases between the germline ends. Based on the CDR3 plus reference TRBV15 and TRBJ2-1, the full variable domain is DAMVIQNPRYQVTQFGKPVTLSCSQTLNHNVMYWYQQKSSQAPKLLFHYYDKDFNNEADTPDNFQSRRPNTSFCFLDIRSPGLGDTAMYLCATSGGLGPSYNEQFFGPGTRLTVL.

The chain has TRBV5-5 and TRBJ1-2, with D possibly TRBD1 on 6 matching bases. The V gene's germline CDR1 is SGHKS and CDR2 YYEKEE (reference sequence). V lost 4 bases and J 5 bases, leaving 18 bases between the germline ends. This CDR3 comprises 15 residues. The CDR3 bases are TGTGCCAGCAGCCGAGCGGGGGCTGAGGGATATGGCTACACCTTC. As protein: CASSRAGAEGYGYTF.

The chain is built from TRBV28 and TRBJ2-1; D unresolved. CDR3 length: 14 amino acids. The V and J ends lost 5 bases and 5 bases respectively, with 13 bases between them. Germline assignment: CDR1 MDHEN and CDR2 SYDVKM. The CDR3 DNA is TGTGCCAGCAGTATTGTGTGGAACGACAATGAGCAGTTCTTC. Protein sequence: CASSIVWNDNEQFF. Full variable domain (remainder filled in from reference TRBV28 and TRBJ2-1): DVKVTQSSRYLVKRTGEKVFLECVQDMDHENMFWYRQDPGLGLRLIYFSYDVKMKEKGDIPEGYSVSREKKERFSLILESASTNQTSMYLCASSIVWNDNEQFFGPGTRLTVL.

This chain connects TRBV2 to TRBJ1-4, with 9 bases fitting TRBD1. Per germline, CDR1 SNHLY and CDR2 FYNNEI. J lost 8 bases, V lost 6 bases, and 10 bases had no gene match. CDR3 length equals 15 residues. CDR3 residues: CASRETGGEYEKLFF. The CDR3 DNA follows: TGTGCCAGCAGGGAGACAGGGGGGGAATACGAAAAACTGTTTTTT.

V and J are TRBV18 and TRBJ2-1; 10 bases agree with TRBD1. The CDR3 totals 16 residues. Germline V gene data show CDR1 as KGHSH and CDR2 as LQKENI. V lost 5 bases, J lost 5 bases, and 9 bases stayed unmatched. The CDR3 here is CASSYTAGTGDNEQFF. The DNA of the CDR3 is TGTGCCAGCTCATACACCGCAGGGACAGGGGACAATGAGCAGTTCTTC.

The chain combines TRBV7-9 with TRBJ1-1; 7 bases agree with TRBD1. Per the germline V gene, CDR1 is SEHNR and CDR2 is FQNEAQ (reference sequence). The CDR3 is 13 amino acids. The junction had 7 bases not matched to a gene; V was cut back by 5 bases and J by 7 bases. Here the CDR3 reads CASSITGVGEAFF. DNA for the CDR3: TGTGCCAGCAGCATCACAGGGGTGGGTGAAGCTTTCTTT.

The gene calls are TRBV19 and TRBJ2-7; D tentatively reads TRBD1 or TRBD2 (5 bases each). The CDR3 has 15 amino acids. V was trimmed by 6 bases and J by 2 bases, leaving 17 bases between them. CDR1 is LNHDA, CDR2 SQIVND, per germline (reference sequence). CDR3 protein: CASRDPGTNTYEQYF. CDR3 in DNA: TGTGCCAGTAGAGATCCCGGGACCAATACCTACGAGCAGTACTTC.

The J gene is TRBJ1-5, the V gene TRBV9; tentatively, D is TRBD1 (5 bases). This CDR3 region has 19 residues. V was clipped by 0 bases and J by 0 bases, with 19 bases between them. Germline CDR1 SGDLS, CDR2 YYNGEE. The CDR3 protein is CASSVGGIPLGDSNQPQHF. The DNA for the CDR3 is TGTGCCAGCAGCGTAGGGGGGATTCCGTTAGGGGATAGCAATCAGCCCCAGCATTTT. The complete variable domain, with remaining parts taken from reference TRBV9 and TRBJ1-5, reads DSGVTQTPKHLITATGQRVTLRCSPRSGDLSVYWYQQSLDQGLQFLIQYYNGEERAKGNILERFSAQQFPDLHSELNLSSLELGDSALYFCASSVGGIPLGDSNQPQHFGDGTRLSIL.

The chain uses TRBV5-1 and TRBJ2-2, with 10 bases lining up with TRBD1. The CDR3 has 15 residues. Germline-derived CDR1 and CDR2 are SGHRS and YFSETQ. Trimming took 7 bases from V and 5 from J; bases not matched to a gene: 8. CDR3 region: CASSGTGANTGELFF. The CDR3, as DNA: TGCGCCAGCTCCGGGACAGGGGCAAATACCGGGGAGCTGTTTTTT.

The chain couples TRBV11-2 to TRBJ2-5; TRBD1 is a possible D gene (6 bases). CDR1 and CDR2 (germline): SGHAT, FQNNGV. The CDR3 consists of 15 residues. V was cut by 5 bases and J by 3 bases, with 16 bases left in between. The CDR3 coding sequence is TGTGCCAGCAGCCCCGTCAGGGGACCCGAAGAGACCCAGTACTTC. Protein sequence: CASSPVRGPEETQYF. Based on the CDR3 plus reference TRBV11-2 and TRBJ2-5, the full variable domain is EAGVAQSPRYKIIEKRQSVAFWCNPISGHATLYWYQQILGQGPKLLIQFQNNGVVDDSQLPKDRFSAERLKGVDSTLKIQPAKLEDSAVYLCASSPVRGPEETQYFGPGTRLLVL.